These 17 T cell receptor beta chains were all obtained from the same sample, sequenced in a study of vaccination effects on CD4 cells after COVID-19. Viral peptide pools were used in the ViraFEST assay to expand antigen-specific CD4+ T cells, and sequencing came afterward. CD4+ T cell isolation took place after about 11 days of culture. Vaccine administered to participants consisted of two doses of either BNT162b2 or mRNA-1273. No cognate antigen is known for these TCRs. Some clones are missing from TCRdb's copy, which holds only in-frame ones; the method was immunoSEQ multiplex PCR. The sample shows 25,000 to 35,000 clones, roughly four fifths of them seen only once. The material was CD4+ T cells from PBMCs cultured with HCoV-229E spike peptides, obtained after COVID-19 vaccination. The receptor set was obtained from a human donor who received a COVID-19 vaccine.

This clone came up once. The V call is TRBV7-6, the J call TRBJ2-7; 8 bases map to TRBD1. The CDR3 runs 15 residues. V lost 10 bases, J lost 5 bases, and 16 bases stayed unmatched. Germline V gene data show CDR1 as SGHVS and CDR2 as FNYEAQ. This CDR3 is CAISSARQGKNEQYF. DNA for the CDR3: TGTGCCATCTCTTCCGCCCGACAGGGGAAAAACGAGCAGTACTTC.

This clone has a handful of counts. This sequence joins TRBV18 and TRBJ1-2; no definite D call. Germline CDR1 and CDR2: KGHSH and LQKENI. Trimming pared 2 bases from V and 2 bases from J, leaving 9 bases between. The CDR3 has 14 amino acids. The chain's CDR3 is CASSPNSPNYGYTF. The CDR3 nucleotides read TGTGCCAGCTCACCAAACAGTCCAAACTATGGCTACACCTTC.

The genes are TRBV4-1 and TRBJ2-3; D unclear. The V gene's germline CDR1 is MGHRA and CDR2 YSYEKL. The ends were cut back, 2 bases at V and 2 bases at J, with 14 bases in the middle. There are 16 residues in the CDR3. The CDR3 region is CASSQPGLPNTDTQYF. The CDR3 region has the DNA TGCGCCAGCAGCCAACCGGGTCTCCCAAACACAGATACGCAGTATTTT.

The J gene is TRBJ2-3, the V gene TRBV10-3, with D perhaps being TRBD1 or TRBD2 (5 bases each). Looked up from germline, CDR1 is ENHRY and CDR2 is SYGVKD. The CDR3 is made up of 17 amino acids. Trimming left V 7 bases short and J 2 bases short, with 22 bases between. The CDR3 sequence is CAITMEVGQFNTDTQYF. As DNA, the CDR3 is TGTGCCATCACGATGGAGGTGGGGCAATTCAACACAGATACGCAGTATTTT.

V and J are TRBV5-1 and TRBJ2-3, with D maybe TRBD1 (7 bases). Germline assignment: CDR1 SGHRS and CDR2 YFSETQ. This CDR3 comprises 12 residues. Trimming removed 5 bases at V and 12 bases at J, with 16 bases between. The CDR3 DNA follows: TGCGCCAGCAGAGGAGGGGGCCCATCTCAGTATTTT. Translation gives CASRGGGPSQYF. Based on the CDR3 plus reference TRBV5-1 and TRBJ2-3, the full variable domain is KAGVTQTPRYLIKTRGQQVTLSCSPISGHRSVSWYQQTPGQGLQFLFEYFSETQRNKGNFPGRFSGRQFSNSRSEMNVSTLELGDSALYLCASRGGGPSQYFGPGTRLTVL.

The chain combines TRBV12-3 or TRBV12-4 with TRBJ1-4; the D gene is possibly TRBD1 (6 bases). Between the trimmed V and J ends, which lost 6 bases and 8 bases, there was a span of 13 bases. This CDR3 has 13 amino acids. The CDR3 nucleotides read TGTGCCAGCAGGAGTGGGCAGGGGGAAAAACTGTTTTTT. Translation: CASRSGQGEKLFF.

The chain carries TRBV29-1 and TRBJ2-5, with TRBD1 identical over 8 bases. Unmatched junction bases numbered 4, after V lost 4 bases and J lost 3 bases. The CDR3 is made up of 13 amino acids. Germline V CDR1 and CDR2: SQVTM, ANQGSEA. The CDR3 protein is CSVGPGQEETQYF. The CDR3, as DNA: TGCAGCGTTGGGCCGGGACAGGAAGAGACCCAGTACTTC.

This clone was observed a few times. The V call is TRBV10-1, the J call TRBJ1-3; tentatively, D is TRBD1 (5 bases). V was shortened by 5 bases and J by 3 bases, with 11 bases between the two germline ends. Germline values: CDR1 WNHNN, CDR2 SYGVQD (reference sequence). This CDR3 is built from 14 residues. CDR3 nucleotide sequence: TGCGCCAGCAGTCAAGGGGTTCTTGGAAACACCATATATTTT. Translation gives CASSQGVLGNTIYF.

DNA of the CDR3: TGTGCCAGTAGTAGAACGGGAGTCGGAGACACCGGGGAGCTGTTTTTT. Its translation: CASSRTGVGDTGELFF. V gene TRBV19 combines with J gene TRBJ2-2; maybe TRBD2 (6 bases). The CDR3 consists of 16 residues. Trimming stripped 4 bases from V and 3 bases from J, with 15 bases between. Germline V CDR1 and CDR2: LNHDA, SQIVND (reference sequence).

The chain couples TRBV9 to TRBJ2-2; 12 positions agree with TRBD2. Germline CDR1 is SGDLS and CDR2 is YYNGEE. J was trimmed by 8 bases and V by 4 bases; bases with no gene match: 12. This CDR3 contains 17 residues. In nucleotides, the CDR3 is TGTGCCAGCAGCCCTCGAAGTGGACTAGCGGGGTTTGGGGAGCTGTTTTTT. Protein: CASSPRSGLAGFGELFF.

The chain combines TRBV6-5 with TRBJ2-5, with D possibly TRBD2 on 5 matching bases. This CDR3 has 14 amino acids. Germline values: CDR1 MNHEY, CDR2 SVGAGI. With 4 bases removed from V and 0 bases from J, the gap between germline ends came to 9 bases. The CDR3 protein is CASSFTGYQETQYF. The CDR3 DNA reads as TGTGCCAGCAGTTTTACGGGATACCAAGAGACCCAGTACTTC.

V is TRBV5-4 and J is TRBJ2-3; the match to TRBD2 covers 7 bases. Germline V CDR1 and CDR2: SGHNT, YYREEE (reference sequence). CDR3 size: 17 residues. Trimming cost V 0 bases and J 0 bases; bases outside gene matches: 7. The CDR3 DNA reads TGTGCCAGCAGCTTGGCTAGCGGCGGATCTAGCACAGATACGCAGTATTTT. Protein product: CASSLASGGSSTDTQYF.

The rearrangement links TRBV6-6 to TRBJ2-7; D gene uncertain. The CDR3 contains 13 residues. Trimming took off 7 bases at V and 1 base at J, with 11 bases between the two ends. Germline assignment: CDR1 MNHNY and CDR2 SVGAGI (reference sequence). The CDR3 DNA reads TGTGCCAGCATCGCAGCCTCTTCCTACGAGCAGTACTTC. Translating it yields CASIAASSYEQYF.

The genes are TRBV3-1 (or the pseudogene TRBV3-2) and TRBJ2-5; D uncertain. This CDR3 comprises 12 residues. Germline V CDR1 and CDR2: LGHDT, YNNKEL (reference sequence). Trimming pared 4 bases from V and 3 bases from J, leaving 6 bases between. The CDR3 DNA follows: TGTGCCAGCAGCCTTGCAGAAGAGACCCAGTACTTC. Translated, it gives CASSLAEETQYF.

The J gene is TRBJ1-5, the V gene TRBV15; D is uncertain. The germline V gene has CDR1 LNHNV and CDR2 YYDKDF (reference sequence). The CDR3 sequence is 14 residues long. Trimming shortened V by 0 bases and J by 5 bases, and 8 bases separated the two germline ends. DNA of the CDR3: TGTGCCACCAGCAGAGAATATGAGGATCAGCCCCAGCATTTT. Its protein is CATSREYEDQPQHF.

This clone was seen more than once but under ten times. This rearrangement joins TRBV4-1 to TRBJ1-3; D perhaps matches TRBD1 (5 bases). This CDR3 has 17 amino acids. The V end lost 4 bases, the J end lost 4 bases, and 20 bases lay between the germline ends. The germline gives CDR1 MGHRA, CDR2 YSYEKL. CDR3 coding DNA: TGCGCCAGCAGCCTCACCGTAGTCCCGGGACCAGGAAACACCATATATTTT. Protein sequence: CASSLTVVPGPGNTIYF.

The chain uses TRBV18 and TRBJ2-7, with unresolved D. The CDR3 is 15 residues long. In germline, CDR1 is KGHSH, CDR2 LQKENI. V was trimmed by 3 bases and J by 4 bases, leaving 16 bases between them. CDR3 protein: CASSPRVSLGYEQYF. The CDR3 DNA reads TGTGCCAGCTCACCCAGAGTATCCTTGGGGTACGAGCAGTACTTC.